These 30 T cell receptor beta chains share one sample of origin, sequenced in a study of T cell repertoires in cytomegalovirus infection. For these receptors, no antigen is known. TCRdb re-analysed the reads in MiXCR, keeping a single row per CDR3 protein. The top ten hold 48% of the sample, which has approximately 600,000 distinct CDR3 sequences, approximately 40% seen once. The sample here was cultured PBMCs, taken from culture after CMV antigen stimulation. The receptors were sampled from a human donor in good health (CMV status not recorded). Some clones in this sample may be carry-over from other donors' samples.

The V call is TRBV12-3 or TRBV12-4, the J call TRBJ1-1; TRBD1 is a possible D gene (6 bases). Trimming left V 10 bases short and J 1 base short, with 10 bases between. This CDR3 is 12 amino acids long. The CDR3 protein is CATLGQNTEAFF. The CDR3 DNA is TGTGCCACTCTGGGACAGAACACTGAAGCTTTCTTT.

In DNA form, the CDR3 reads TGCGCCAGCAGCCCCCTATCGAGAGTGAACACCGGGGAGCTGTTTTTT. Translated, it gives CASSPLSRVNTGELFF. V gene TRBV5-1 combines with J gene TRBJ2-2, with D hard to call. The CDR3 runs 16 residues. V dropped 4 bases and J dropped 1 base, with 14 bases sitting between them. Germline CDR1 SGHRS, CDR2 YFSETQ.

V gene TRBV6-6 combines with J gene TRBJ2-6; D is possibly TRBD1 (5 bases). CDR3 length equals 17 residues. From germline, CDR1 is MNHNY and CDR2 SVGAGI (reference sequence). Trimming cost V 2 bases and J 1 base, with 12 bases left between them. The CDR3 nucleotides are TGTGCCAGCAGTTACCCAGGGTATCAGTCTGGGGCCAACGTCCTGACTTTC. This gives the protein CASSYPGYQSGANVLTF.

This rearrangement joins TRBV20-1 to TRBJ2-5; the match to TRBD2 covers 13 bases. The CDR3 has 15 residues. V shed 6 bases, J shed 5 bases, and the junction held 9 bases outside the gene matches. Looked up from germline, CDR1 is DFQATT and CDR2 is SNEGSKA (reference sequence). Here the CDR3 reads CSARTSGGAGETQYF. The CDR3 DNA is TGCAGTGCAAGAACTAGCGGGGGGGCCGGGGAGACCCAGTACTTC.

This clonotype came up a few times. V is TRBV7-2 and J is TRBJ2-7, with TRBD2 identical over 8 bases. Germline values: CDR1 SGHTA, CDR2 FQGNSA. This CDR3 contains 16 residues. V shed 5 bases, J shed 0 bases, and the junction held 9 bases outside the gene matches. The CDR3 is CASSPWTSRSSYEQYF. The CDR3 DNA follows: TGTGCCAGCAGCCCATGGACTAGCCGGAGCTCCTACGAGCAGTACTTC.

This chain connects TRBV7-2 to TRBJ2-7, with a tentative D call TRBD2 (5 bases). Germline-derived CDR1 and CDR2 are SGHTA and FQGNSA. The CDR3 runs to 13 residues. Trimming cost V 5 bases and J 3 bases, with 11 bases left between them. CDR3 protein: CASSVPTSYEQYF. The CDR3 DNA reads TGTGCCAGCAGCGTACCTACTAGCTACGAGCAGTACTTC.

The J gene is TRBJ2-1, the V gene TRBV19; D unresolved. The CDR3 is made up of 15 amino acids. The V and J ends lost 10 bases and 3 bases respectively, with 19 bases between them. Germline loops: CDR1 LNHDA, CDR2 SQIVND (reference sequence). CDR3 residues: CATAGVVASYNEQFF. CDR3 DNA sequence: TGTGCCACCGCTGGGGTGGTGGCTAGCTACAATGAGCAGTTCTTC.

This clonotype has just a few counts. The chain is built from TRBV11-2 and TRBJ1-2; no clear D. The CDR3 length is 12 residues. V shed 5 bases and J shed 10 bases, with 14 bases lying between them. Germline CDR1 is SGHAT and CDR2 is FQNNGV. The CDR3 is CASSTYGFAYTF. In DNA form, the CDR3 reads TGTGCCAGCAGCACGTACGGGTTTGCCTACACCTTC.

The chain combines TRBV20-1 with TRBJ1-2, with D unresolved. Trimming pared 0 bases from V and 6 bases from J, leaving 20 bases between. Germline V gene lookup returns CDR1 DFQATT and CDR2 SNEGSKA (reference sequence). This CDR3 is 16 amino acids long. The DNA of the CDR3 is TGCAGTGCTAGAGATAAGGGAGAGGAAGGAAGAGATGGCTACACCTTC. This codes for CSARDKGEEGRDGYTF.

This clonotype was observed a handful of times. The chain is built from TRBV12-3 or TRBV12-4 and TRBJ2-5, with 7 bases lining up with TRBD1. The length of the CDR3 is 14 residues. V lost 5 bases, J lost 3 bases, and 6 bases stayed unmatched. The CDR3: CASSNRDSKETQYF. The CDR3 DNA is TGTGCCAGCAGTAACCGGGACAGCAAAGAGACCCAGTACTTC.

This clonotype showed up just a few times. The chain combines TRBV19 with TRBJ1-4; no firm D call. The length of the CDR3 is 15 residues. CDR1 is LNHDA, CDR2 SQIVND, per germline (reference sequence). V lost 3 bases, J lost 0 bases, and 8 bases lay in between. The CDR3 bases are TGTGCCAGTAGTATGGGAACAGCAACTAATGAAAAACTGTTTTTT. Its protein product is CASSMGTATNEKLFF. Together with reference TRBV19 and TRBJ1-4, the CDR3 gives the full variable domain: DGGITQSPKYLFRKEGQNVTLSCEQNLNHDAMYWYRQDPGQGLRLIYYSQIVNDFQKGDIAEGYSVSREKKESFPLTVTSAQKNPTAFYLCASSMGTATNEKLFFGSGTQLSVL.

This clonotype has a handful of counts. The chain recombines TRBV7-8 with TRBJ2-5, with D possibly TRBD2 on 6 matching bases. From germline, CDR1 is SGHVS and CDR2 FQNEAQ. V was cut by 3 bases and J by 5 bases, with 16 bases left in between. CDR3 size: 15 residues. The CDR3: CASSFLRLGVETQYF. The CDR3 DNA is TGTGCCAGCAGCTTTTTAAGACTAGGGGTGGAGACCCAGTACTTC.

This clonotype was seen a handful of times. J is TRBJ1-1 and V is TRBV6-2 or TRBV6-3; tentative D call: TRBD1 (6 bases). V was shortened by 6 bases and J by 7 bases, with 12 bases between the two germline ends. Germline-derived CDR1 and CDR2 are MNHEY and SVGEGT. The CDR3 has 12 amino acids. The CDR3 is CASRKTGLEAFF. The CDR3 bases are TGTGCCAGCAGGAAGACAGGCCTTGAAGCTTTCTTT.

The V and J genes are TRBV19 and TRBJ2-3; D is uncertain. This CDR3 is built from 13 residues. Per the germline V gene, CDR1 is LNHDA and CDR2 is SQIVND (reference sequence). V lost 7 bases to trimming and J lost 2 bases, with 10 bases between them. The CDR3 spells CASTGPNTDTQYF. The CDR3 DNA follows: TGTGCCAGTACCGGCCCCAACACAGATACGCAGTATTTT.

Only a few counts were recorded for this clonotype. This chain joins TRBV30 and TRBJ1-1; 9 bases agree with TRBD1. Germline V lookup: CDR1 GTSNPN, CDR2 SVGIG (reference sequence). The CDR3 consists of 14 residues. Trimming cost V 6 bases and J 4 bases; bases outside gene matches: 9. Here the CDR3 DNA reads TGTGCCTGCCCTACAGGGGGCTGGGGCACTGAAGCTTTCTTT. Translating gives CACPTGGWGTEAFF.

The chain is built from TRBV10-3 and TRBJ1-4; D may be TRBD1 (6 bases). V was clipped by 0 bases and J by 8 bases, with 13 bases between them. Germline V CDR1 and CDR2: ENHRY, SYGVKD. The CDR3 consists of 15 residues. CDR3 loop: CAISESGGSGEKLFF. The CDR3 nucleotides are TGTGCCATCAGTGAGTCCGGGGGCTCCGGAGAAAAACTGTTTTTT.

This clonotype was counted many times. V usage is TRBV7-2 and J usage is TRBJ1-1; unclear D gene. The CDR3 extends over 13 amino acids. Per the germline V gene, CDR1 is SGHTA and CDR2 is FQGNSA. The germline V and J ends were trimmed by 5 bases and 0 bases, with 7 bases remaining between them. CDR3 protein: CASSPHMNTEAFF. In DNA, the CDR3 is TGTGCCAGCAGCCCTCACATGAACACTGAAGCTTTCTTT.

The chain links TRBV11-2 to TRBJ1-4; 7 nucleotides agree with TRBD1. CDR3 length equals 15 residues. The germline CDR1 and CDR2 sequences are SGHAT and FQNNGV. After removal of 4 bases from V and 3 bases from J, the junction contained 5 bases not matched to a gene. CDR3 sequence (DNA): TGTGCCAGCAGCTCGACAGGGCAGGCTAATGAAAAACTGTTTTTT. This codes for CASSSTGQANEKLFF.

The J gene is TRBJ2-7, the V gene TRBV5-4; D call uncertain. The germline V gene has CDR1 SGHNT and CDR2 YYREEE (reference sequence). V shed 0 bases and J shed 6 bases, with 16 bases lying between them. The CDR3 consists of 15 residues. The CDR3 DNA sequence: TGTGCCAGCAGCTTGGTGAAAGGTGGGTCTGGCGAGCAGTACTTC. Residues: CASSLVKGGSGEQYF.

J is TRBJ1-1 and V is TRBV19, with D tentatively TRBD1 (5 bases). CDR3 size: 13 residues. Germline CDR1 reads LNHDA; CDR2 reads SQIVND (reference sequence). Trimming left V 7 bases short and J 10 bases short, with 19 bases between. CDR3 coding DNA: TGTGCCAGTATCAACCGGGACGCTGGGGGAGCTTTCTTT. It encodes CASINRDAGGAFF.

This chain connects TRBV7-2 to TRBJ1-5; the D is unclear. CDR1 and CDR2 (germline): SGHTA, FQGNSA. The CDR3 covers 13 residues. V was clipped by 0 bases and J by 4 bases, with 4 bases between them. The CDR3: CASSLAQNQPQHF. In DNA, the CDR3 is TGTGCCAGCAGCTTAGCGCAGAATCAGCCCCAGCATTTT.

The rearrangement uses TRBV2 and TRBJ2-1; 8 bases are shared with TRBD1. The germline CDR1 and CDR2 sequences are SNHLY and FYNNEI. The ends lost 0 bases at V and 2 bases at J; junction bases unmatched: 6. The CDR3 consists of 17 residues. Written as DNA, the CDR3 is TGTGCCAGCAGTGAAGCGTTAGGGACAGGACCCTACAATGAGCAGTTCTTC. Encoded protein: CASSEALGTGPYNEQFF.

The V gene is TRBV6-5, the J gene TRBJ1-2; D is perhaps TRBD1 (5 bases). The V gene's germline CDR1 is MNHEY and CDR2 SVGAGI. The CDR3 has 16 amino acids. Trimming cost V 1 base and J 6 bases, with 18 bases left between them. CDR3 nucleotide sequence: TGTGCCAGCAGTTACTTGTCCGGACGTAGGGGACATGGCTACACCTTC. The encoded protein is CASSYLSGRRGHGYTF.

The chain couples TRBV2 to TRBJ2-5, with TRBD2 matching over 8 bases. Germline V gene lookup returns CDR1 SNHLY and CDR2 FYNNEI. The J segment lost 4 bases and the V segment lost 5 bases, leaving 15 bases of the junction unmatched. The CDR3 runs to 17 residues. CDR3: CASSWNRGGGTRETQYF. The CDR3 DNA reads TGTGCCAGCAGTTGGAACCGGGGGGGGGGCACCCGAGAGACCCAGTACTTC. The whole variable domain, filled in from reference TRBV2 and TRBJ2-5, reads EPEVTQTPSHQVTQMGQEVILRCVPISNHLYFYWYRQILGQKVEFLVSFYNNEISEKSEIFDDQFSVERPDGSNFTLKIRSTKLEDSAMYFCASSWNRGGGTRETQYFGPGTRLLVL.

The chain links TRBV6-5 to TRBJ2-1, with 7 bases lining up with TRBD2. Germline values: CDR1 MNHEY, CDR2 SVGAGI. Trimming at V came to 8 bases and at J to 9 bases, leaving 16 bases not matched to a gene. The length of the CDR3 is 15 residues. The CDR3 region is CASRSAGRGNGEQFF. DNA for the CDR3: TGTGCCAGCCGCTCCGCGGGGAGGGGTAATGGTGAGCAGTTCTTC.

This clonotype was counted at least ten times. The CDR3 coding sequence is TGTGCCAGCGGGACTAGCGGGGGGCTCAGCTCCTACGAGCAGTACTTC. Translating gives CASGTSGGLSSYEQYF. The chain combines TRBV2 with TRBJ2-7; 15 nucleotides align to TRBD2. Trimming cost V 8 bases and J 0 bases; bases outside gene matches: 5. CDR1 is SNHLY, CDR2 FYNNEI, per germline. The CDR3 loop spans 16 amino acids.

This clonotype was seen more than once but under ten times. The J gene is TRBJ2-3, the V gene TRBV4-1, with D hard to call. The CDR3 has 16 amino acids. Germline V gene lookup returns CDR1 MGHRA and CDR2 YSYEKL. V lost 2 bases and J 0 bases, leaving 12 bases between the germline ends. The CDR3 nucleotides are TGCGCCAGCAGCCAAATTTCAACCGCTAGCACAGATACGCAGTATTTT. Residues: CASSQISTASTDTQYF.

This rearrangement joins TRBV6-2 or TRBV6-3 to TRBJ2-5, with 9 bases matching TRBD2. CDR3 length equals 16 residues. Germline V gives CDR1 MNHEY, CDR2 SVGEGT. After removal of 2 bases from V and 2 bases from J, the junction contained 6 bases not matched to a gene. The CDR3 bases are TGTGCCAGCAGTTACAGGCTAGCGGGACAACAAGAGACCCAGTACTTC. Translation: CASSYRLAGQQETQYF.

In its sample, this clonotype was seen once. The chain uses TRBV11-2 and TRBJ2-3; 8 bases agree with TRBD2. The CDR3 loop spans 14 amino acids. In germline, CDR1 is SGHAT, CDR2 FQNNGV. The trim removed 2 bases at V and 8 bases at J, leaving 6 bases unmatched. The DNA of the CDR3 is TGTGCCAGCAGCTTATCGCGGGAGGTCGTTACGCAGTATTTT. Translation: CASSLSREVVTQYF.

CDR3 nucleotide sequence: TGTGCCAGCAGTTACGGGCCCCCAGATACGCAGTATTTT. Protein: CASSYGPPDTQYF. The chain uses TRBV6-2 or TRBV6-3 and TRBJ2-3; D remains ambiguous. The germline CDR1 and CDR2 sequences are MNHEY and SVGEGT. Trimming stripped 2 bases from V and 4 bases from J, with 7 bases between. The CDR3 contains 13 residues.